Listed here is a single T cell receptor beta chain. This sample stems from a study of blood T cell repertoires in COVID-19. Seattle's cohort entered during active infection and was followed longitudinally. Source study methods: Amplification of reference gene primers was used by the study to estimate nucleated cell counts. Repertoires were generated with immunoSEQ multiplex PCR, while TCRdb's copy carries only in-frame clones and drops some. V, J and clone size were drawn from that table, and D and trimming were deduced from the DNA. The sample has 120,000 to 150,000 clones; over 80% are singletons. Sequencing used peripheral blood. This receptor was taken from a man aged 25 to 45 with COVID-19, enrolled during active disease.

The CDR3 here is CASSQPGQSPYEQYF. The CDR3 region has the DNA TGTGCCAGCAGCCAACCGGGACAGAGTCCCTACGAGCAGTACTTC. The chain couples TRBV28 to TRBJ2-7; 7 nucleotides line up with TRBD1. The germline CDR1 and CDR2 sequences are MDHEN and SYDVKM. V shed 6 bases, J shed 2 bases, and the junction held 10 bases outside the gene matches. CDR3 length: 15 residues.